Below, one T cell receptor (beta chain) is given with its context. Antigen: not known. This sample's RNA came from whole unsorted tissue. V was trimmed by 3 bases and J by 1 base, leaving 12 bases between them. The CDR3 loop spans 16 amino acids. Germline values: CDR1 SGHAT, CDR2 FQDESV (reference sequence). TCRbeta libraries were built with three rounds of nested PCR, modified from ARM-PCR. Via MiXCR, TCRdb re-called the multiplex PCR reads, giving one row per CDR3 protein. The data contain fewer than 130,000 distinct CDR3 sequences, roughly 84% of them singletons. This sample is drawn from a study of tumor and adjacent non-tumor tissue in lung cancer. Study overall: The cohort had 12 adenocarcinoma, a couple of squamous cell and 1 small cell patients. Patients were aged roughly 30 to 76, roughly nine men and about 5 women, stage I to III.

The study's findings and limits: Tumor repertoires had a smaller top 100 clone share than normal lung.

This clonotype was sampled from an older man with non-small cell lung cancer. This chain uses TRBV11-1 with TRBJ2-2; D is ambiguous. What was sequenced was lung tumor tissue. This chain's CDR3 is CASSLIGRKNTGELFF. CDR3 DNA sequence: TGTGCCAGCAGCTTGATCGGACGCAAGAACACCGGGGAGCTGTTTTTT.